This TCR beta chain is drawn from a study of blood T cell repertoires in COVID-19. The overall study: T cells, B-cell-depleted T cells, or PBMCs provided the cDNA or gDNA that served as material.

This clone appeared once. Authors' data handling: How many nucleated cells were present was estimated from reference gene primer amplification. TCRdb's copy holds only in-frame clones and misses some; the assay was immunoSEQ multiplex PCR. D and trimming come from the DNA, and the V and J calls and clone size come from that table. The table shows about 200,000 clones, with roughly 88% occurring only once. Per germline, CDR1 LNHDA and CDR2 SQIVND (reference sequence). Trimming shortened V by 5 bases and J by 2 bases, and 13 bases separated the two germline ends. This CDR3 region has 14 residues. The chain employs TRBV19 and TRBJ2-7; TRBD2 is a possible D gene (6 bases). The sample taken for sequencing was peripheral blood. This sequence originates from a human donor with active or convalescent COVID-19. The donor label of this sample is uncertain. Written as DNA, the CDR3 is TGTGCCAGTAGTCAAGGGACTGCTGCCTACGAGCAGTACTTC. Residues: CASSQGTAAYEQYF.